Described below is a single TCR beta chain sequence and its context. This sample stems from a study of control samples from healthy donors and cancer patients. Clones were sequenced by immunoSEQ multiplex PCR, and TCRdb holds only the in-frame ones, with some missing. The sample holds 95,000 to 110,000 clones, roughly 89% seen once. Germline values: CDR1 GTSNPN, CDR2 SVGIG (reference sequence). Trimming shortened V by 1 base and J by 5 bases, and 15 bases separated the two germline ends. The CDR3 loop spans 15 amino acids. This chain links TRBV30 with TRBJ1-5, with D tentatively TRBD1 (5 bases). This receptor was identified in a man aged 60 to 75 with lung cancer. Sequenced material: PBMCs. DNA of the CDR3: TGTGCCTGGAGTGAAAGGGGAGGGAGGTATCAGCCCCAGCATTTT. This translates into CAWSERGGRYQPQHF.